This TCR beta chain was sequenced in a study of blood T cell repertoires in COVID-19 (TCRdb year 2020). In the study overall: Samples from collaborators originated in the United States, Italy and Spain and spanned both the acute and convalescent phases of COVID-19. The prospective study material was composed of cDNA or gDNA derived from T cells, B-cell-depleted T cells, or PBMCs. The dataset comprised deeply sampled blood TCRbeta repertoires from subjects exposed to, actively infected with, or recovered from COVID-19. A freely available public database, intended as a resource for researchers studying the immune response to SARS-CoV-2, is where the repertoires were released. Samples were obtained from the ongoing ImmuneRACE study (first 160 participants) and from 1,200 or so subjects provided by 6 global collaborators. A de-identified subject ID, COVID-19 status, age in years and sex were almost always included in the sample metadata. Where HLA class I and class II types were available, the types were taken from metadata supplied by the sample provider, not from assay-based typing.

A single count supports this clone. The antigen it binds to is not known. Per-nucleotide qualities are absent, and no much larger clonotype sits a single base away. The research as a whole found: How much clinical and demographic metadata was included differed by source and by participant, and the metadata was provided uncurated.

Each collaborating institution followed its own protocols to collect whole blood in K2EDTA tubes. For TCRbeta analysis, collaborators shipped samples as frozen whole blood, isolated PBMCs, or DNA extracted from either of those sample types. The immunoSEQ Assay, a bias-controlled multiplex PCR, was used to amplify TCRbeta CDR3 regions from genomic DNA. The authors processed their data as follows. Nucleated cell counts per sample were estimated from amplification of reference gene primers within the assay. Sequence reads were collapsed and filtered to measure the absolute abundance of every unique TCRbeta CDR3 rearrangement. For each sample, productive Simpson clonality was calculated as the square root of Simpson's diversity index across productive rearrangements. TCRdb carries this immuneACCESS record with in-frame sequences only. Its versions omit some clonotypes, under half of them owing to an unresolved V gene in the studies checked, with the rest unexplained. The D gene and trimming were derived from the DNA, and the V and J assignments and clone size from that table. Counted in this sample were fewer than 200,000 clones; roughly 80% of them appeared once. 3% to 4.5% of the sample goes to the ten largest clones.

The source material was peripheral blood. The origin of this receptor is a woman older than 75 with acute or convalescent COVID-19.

The CDR3 protein sequence reads: CASSLTQGRTEAFF. DNA sequence: TGTGCCAGCAGCCTAACACAGGGAAGGACTGAAGCTTTCTTT. The chain employs TRBV11-1 and TRBJ1-1; the D region possibly corresponds to TRBD1 (6 bases align). V was cut back by 5 bases and J by 5 bases, leaving a gap of 15 bases between them. Inclusive of the bounding cysteine and phenylalanine, the CDR3 is 14 residues long. Only the CDR3 DNA is retained, 42 bases long and in frame from the first base. Taken from the germline V gene (reference sequence), the CDR1 and CDR2 loops are SGHAT and FQDESV.